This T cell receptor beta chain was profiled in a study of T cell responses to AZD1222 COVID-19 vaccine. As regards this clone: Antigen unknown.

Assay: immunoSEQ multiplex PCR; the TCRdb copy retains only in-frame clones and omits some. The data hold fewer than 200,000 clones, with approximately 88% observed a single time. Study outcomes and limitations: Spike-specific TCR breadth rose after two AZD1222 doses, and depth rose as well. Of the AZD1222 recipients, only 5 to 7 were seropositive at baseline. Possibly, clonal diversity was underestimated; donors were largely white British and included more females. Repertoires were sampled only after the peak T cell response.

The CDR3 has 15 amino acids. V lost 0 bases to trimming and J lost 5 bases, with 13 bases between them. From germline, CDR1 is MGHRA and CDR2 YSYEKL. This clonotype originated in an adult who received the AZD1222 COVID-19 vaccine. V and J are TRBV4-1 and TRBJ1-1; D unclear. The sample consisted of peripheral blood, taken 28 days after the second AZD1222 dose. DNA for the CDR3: TGCGCCAGCAGCCAAGACGCCGCCCTTGGGACTGAAGCTTTCTTT. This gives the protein CASSQDAALGTEAFF.